This TCR beta chain was recorded in a study of T cell responses to AZD1222 COVID-19 vaccine. Study-wide context: Analyses pooled second doses at about 4 or about 12 weeks. Findings and caveats of the study: At baseline, seropositivity was found in only a handful of AZD1222 recipients.

Generated by immunoSEQ multiplex PCR, the TCRdb table keeps only in-frame clones and is missing some. The repertoire consists of some 150,000 clones, with roughly nine tenths occurring once and the leading ten covering 1.5% to 2%. V lost 2 bases, J lost 3 bases, and 10 bases lay in between. The germline V gene has CDR1 ENHRY and CDR2 SYGVKD. The CDR3 is 14 amino acids. As regards this clone: Its target is unknown.

The sequencing used peripheral blood, collected on day 0 of AZD1222 vaccination. This chain connects TRBV10-3 to TRBJ1-2, with a possible D match to TRBD1 (5 bases). The TCR comes from an adult in good health. As DNA, the CDR3 is TGTGCCATCAGTGAGAGAGGGGCAGACTATGGCTACACCTTC. Protein: CAISERGADYGYTF.